The clone carrying this T cell receptor (beta chain) was seen repeatedly, ten times or more. The target antigen is unknown. Using its own MiXCR run on the 5' RACE reads, TCRdb lists one record per CDR3 protein. This table has about 49,000 distinct CDR3 sequences, about a tenth appearing once. Time point indicated: longitudinal time-point 1 (baseline). The germline gives CDR1 SGHTA, CDR2 FQGNSA. This CDR3 is built from 14 residues. Trimming removed 1 base at V and 0 bases at J, with 5 bases between. The entry originates in a study of neurological immune-mediated disorders. General observations from the study: In HTLV-1-associated myelopathy, TCR clonal expansion was greatest, whereas multiple sclerosis had the least, falling below healthy controls.

The chain recombines TRBV7-2 with TRBJ2-3; D ambiguous. Sequenced: PBMCs. The clonotype originates from a woman in her forties in good health. The CDR3 DNA follows: TGTGCCAGCAGCTTAGATGTCAGCACAGATACGCAGTATTTT. Translating it yields CASSLDVSTDTQYF.